Listed here are 6 T cell receptor beta chains from one sample, sequenced in a study of blood T cell repertoires in COVID-19. Libraries were prepared by immunoSEQ multiplex PCR; TCRdb keeps only in-frame clonotypes and omits some of them. The table has 130,000 to 150,000 clones, about 90% seen once; the top ten hold 35% to 40%. The sequenced sample consisted of peripheral blood. The receptor source for this set is a man in his fifties who had recovered from COVID-19.

The V call is TRBV21-1, the J call TRBJ2-3; the D call of TRBD2 is as the table states it, not checked on the DNA. TRBV21-1 is a documented pseudogene. The CDR3 runs to 20 residues. For the CDR3, the DNA is TGTGCCAGCAGGGTAGGCGACAAGAGAGGAAGCGGGTTGAGCACAGATACGCAGTATTTT. Amino acid sequence: CASRVGDKRGSGLSTDTQYF.

The chain has TRBV10-3 and TRBJ2-7; the D gene is possibly TRBD1 (5 bases). This CDR3 spans 13 amino acids. V was shortened by 4 bases and J by 2 bases, with 9 bases between the two germline ends. Germline CDR1 and CDR2: ENHRY and SYGVKD. The CDR3 is CAISGKGTYEQYF. CDR3 nucleotide sequence: TGTGCCATCAGTGGTAAGGGGACCTACGAGCAGTACTTC.

V gene TRBV2 combines with J gene TRBJ2-2; TRBD1 agrees at 12 bases. Germline lookup yields CDR1 SNHLY and CDR2 FYNNEI. The CDR3 consists of 15 residues. V lost 6 bases and J lost 4; bases outside the gene matches: 3. CDR3 sequence reads: CASRGQGARTGELFF. CDR3 in DNA: TGTGCCAGCAGGGGACAGGGGGCGCGCACCGGGGAGCTGTTTTTT.

The chain has TRBV7-2 and TRBJ2-7; D unresolved. CDR3 length: 14 amino acids. Trimming took 7 bases from V and 0 from J, leaving 13 bases between them. Germline V lookup: CDR1 SGHTA, CDR2 FQGNSA. The CDR3 sequence is CASTPTSISYEQYF. Here the CDR3 DNA reads TGTGCCAGCACCCCGACATCTATCTCCTACGAGCAGTACTTC.

The V call is TRBV7-6, the J call TRBJ2-7; D might be TRBD1 (6 bases). V lost 2 bases and J lost 5, with 10 bases in between. This CDR3 region has 13 residues. CDR1 SGHVS and CDR2 FNYEAQ come from the germline V gene. For the CDR3, the DNA is TGTGCCAGCAGCTTAATGGGGGCCGACGAGCAGTACTTC. The encoded protein is CASSLMGADEQYF.

This sequence joins TRBV7-9 and TRBJ1-2; TRBD1 matches at 11 bases. CDR3 size: 16 residues. V shed 4 bases, J shed 4 bases, and the junction held 8 bases outside the gene matches. Per the germline V gene, CDR1 is SEHNR and CDR2 is FQNEAQ (reference sequence). In DNA form, the CDR3 reads TGTGCCAGCAGCTCGGACAGGGGGCGATACCTCTATGGCTACACCTTC. Protein: CASSSDRGRYLYGYTF.